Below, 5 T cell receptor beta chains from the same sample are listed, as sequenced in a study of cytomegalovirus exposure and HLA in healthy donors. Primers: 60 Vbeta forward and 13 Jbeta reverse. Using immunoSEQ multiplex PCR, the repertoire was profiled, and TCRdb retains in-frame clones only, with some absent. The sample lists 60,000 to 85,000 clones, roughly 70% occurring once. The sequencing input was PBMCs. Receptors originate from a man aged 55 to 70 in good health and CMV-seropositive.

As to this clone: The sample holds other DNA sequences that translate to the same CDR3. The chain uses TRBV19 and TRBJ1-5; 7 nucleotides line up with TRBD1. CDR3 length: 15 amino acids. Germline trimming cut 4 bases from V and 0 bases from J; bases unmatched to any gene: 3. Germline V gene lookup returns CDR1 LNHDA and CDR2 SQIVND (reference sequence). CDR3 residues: CASSTGTASNQPQHF. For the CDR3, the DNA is TGTGCCAGTAGTACCGGGACAGCTAGCAATCAGCCCCAGCATTTT.

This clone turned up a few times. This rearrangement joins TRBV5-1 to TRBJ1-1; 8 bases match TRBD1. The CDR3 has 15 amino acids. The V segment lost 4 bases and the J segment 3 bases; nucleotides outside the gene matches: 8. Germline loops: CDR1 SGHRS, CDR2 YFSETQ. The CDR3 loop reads CASSPTGTGDTEAFF. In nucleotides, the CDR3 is TGCGCCAGCAGCCCGACCGGGACAGGAGACACTGAAGCTTTCTTT. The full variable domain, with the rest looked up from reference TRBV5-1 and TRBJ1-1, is KAGVTQTPRYLIKTRGQQVTLSCSPISGHRSVSWYQQTPGQGLQFLFEYFSETQRNKGNFPGRFSGRQFSNSRSEMNVSTLELGDSALYLCASSPTGTGDTEAFFGQGTRLTVV.

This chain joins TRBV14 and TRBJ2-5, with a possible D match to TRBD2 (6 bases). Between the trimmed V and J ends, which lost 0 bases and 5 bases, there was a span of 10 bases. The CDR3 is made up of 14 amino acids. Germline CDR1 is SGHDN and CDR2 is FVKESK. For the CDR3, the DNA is TGTGCCAGCAGCCAAGATCGGACTATGGAGACCCAGTACTTC. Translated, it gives CASSQDRTMETQYF.

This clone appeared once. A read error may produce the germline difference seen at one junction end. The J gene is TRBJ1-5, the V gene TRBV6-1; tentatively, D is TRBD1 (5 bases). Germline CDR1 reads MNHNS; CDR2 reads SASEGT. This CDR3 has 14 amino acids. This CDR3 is CTSSLQDSNQPQHF. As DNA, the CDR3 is TGTACCAGCAGTCTACAGGATAGCAATCAGCCCCAGCATTTT.

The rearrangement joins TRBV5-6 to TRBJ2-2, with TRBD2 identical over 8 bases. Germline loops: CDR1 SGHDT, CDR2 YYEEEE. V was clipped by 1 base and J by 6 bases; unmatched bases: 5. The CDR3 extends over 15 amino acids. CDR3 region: CASSLSASGSGELFF. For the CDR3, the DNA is TGTGCCAGCAGCTTGAGTGCTAGCGGGTCCGGGGAGCTGTTTTTT. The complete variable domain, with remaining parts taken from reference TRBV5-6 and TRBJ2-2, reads DAGVTQSPTHLIKTRGQQVTLRCSPKSGHDTVSWYQQALGQGPQFIFQYYEEEERQRGNFPDRFSGHQFPNYSSELNVNALLLGDSALYLCASSLSASGSGELFFGEGSRLTVL.